The clone carrying this TCR beta chain has more than one count but fewer than ten. Antigen specificity is unknown. TCRdb re-analysed the PCR reads in MiXCR, keeping a single row per CDR3 protein. The sample yields approximately 630,000 distinct CDR3 sequences, around 25% seen once. CDR1 and CDR2 from the germline V gene are MNHNY and SVGAGI (reference sequence). The CDR3 has 18 amino acids. V was pared by 6 bases and J by 1 base, with 14 bases of the junction left unmatched. This sample is drawn from a study of molecular identifiers for immune sequencing clone quantification. Sorted inputs of about 17,000 to 1,100,000 cells, with 10%, 30% or 50% RNA, yielded naive CD8 libraries. Sorting was used to obtain naive CD8 T cells (CD8+CD4-CCR7+CD45RA+). Findings and caveats of the study: Spiked Jurkat TCR RNA equivalent to one cell reportedly surfaced among roughly 1 million naive cells.

The chain links TRBV6-6 to TRBJ2-3; 9 positions agree with TRBD2. This TCR was recovered from a human donor in good health. Some libraries in this study had Jurkat cell RNA spiked in. Sequenced material: naive CD8+ T cells from blood, with Jurkat cell RNA spiked in. Noted subset: FACS-sorted CD8+CD4-CCR7+CD45RA+ naive T cells. The CDR3: CASSPTVSSGDGTDTQYF. The CDR3 nucleotides read TGTGCCAGCAGCCCCACGGTTTCTAGCGGGGACGGCACAGATACGCAGTATTTT.